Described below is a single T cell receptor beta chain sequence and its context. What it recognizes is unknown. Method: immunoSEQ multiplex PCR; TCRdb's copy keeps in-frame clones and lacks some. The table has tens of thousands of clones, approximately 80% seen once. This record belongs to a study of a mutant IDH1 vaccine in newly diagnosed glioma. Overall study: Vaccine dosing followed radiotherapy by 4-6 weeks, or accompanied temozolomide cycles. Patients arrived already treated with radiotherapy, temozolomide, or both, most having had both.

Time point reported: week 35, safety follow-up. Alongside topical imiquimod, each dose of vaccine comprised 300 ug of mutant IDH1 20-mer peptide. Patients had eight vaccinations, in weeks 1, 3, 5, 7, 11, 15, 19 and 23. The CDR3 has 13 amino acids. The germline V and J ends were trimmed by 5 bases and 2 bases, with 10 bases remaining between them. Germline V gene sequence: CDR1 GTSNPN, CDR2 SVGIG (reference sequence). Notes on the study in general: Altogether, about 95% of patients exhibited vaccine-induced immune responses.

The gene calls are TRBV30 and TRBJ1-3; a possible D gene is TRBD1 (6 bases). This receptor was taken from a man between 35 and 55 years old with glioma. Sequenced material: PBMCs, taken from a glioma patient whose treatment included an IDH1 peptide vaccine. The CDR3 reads CAWGGQTGNTIYF. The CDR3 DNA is TGTGCCTGGGGGGGGCAGACTGGAAACACCATATATTTT. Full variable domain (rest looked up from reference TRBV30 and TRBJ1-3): SQTIHQWPATLVQPVGSPLSLECTVEGTSNPNLYWYRQAAGRGLQLLFYSVGIGQISSEVPQNLSASRPQDRQFILSSKKLLLSDSGFYLCAWGGQTGNTIYFGEGSWLTVV.